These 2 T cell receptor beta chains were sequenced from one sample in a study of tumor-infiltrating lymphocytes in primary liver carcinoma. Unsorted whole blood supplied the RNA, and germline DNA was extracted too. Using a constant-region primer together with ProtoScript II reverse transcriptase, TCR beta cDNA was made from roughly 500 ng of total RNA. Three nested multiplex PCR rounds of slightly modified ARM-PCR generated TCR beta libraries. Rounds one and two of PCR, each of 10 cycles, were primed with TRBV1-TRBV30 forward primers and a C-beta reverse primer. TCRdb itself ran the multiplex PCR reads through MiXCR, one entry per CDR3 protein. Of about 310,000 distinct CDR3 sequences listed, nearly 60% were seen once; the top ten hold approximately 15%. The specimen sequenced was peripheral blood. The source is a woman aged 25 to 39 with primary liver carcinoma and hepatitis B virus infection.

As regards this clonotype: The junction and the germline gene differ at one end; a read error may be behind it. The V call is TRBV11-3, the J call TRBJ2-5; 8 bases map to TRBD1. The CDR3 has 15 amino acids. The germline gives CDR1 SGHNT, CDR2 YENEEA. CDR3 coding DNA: TGTGCCAGCAGCTACTCGGCAGGGGGCGTAGAGAACCAGTACTTC. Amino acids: CASSYSAGGVENQYF.

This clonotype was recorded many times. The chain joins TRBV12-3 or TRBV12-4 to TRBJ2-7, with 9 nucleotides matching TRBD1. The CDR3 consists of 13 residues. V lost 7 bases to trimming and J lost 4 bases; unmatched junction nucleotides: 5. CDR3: CASMDRGLYEQYF. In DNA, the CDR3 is TGTGCCAGCATGGACAGGGGACTGTACGAGCAGTACTTC.